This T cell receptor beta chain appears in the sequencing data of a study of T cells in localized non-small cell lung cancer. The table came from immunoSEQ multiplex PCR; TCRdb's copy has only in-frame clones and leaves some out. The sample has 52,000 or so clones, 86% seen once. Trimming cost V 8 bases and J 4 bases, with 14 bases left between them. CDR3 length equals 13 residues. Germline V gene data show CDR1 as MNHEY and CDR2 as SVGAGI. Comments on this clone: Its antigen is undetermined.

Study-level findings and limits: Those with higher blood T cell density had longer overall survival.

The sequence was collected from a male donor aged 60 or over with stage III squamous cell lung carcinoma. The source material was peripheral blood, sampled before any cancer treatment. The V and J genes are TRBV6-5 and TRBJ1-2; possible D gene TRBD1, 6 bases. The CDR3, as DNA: TGTGCCAGCGGCCGACAGGTTGGCTATGGCTACACCTTC. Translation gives CASGRQVGYGYTF.